Below, one T cell receptor (beta chain) is given with its context. This sample was included in a study of T cell clonotyping in hematopoietic cell transplantation. The CDR3 has 13 amino acids. Germline loops: CDR1 MGHRA, CDR2 YSYEKL. Trimming at V came to 5 bases and at J to 6 bases, leaving 3 bases not matched to a gene. The assay was immunoSEQ multiplex PCR, and TCRdb's table has in-frame clones only and misses some. Of around 11,000 clones in the sample, 89% were seen once. This rearrangement joins TRBV4-1 to TRBJ2-2; 7 positions agree with TRBD2. The clonotype was recovered from a female patient over 55 who had an allogeneic stem cell transplant from an unrelated donor, so the T cells may come from the graft donor. Some clones in this sample may be carry-over from other donors' samples. This sample comprised PBMCs, obtained 100 days after allogeneic stem cell transplant. In DNA, the CDR3 is TGCGCCAGCAGCGGGCTAGCGGCCGGGGAGCTGTTTTTT. Translated: CASSGLAAGELFF.